The clone carrying this T cell receptor (beta chain) was observed many times. Germline V lookup: CDR1 KGHSH, CDR2 LQKENI. Trimming pared 2 bases from V and 6 bases from J, leaving 10 bases between. This CDR3 has 13 residues. One entry per CDR3 protein, called by TCRdb with MiXCR from the RT-PCR reads. The repertoire holds about 680,000 distinct CDR3 sequences, 11% to 15% seen once, with around 3.3% in the top ten. This clonotype originated in a female donor in good health, serving as a healthy control. What was sequenced was memory CD4+ T cells from blood. This chain connects TRBV18 to TRBJ1-1; maybe TRBD1 (6 bases). As DNA, the CDR3 is TGTGCCAGCTCACCAACACAGGGATCTGAAGCTTTCTTT. Its protein is CASSPTQGSEAFF. Full variable domain (missing parts from reference TRBV18 and TRBJ1-1): NAGVMQNPRHLVRRRGQEARLRCSPMKGHSHVYWYRQLPEEGLKFMVYLQKENIIDESGMPKERFSAEFPKEGPSILRIQQVVRGDSAAYFCASSPTQGSEAFFGQGTRLTVV.